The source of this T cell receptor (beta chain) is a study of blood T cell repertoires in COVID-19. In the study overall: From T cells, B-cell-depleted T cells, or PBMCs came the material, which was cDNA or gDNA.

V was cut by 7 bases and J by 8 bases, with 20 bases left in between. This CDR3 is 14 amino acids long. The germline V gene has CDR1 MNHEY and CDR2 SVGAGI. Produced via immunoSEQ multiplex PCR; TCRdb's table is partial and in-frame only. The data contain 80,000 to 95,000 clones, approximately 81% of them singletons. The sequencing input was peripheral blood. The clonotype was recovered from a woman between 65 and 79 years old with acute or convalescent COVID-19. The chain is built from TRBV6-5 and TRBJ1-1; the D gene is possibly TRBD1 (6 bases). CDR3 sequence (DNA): TGTGCCAGCACCGAAAGTCTCGGGACAAGAGAAGCTTTCTTT. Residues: CASTESLGTREAFF.